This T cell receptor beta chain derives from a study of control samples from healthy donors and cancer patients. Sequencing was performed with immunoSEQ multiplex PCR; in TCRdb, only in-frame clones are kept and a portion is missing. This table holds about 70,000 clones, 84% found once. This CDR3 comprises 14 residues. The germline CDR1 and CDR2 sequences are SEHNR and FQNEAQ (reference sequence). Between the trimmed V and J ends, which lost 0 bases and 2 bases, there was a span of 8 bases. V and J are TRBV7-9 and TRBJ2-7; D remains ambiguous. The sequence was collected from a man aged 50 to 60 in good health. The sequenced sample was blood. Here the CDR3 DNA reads TGTGCCAGCAGCTTAGCTATCAAAGCCTACGAGCAGTACTTC. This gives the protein CASSLAIKAYEQYF. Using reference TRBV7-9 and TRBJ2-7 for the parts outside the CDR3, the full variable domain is DTGVSQNPRHKITKRGQNVTFRCDPISEHNRLYWYRQTLGQGPEFLTYFQNEAQLEKSRLLSDRFSAERPKGSFSTLEIQRTEQGDSAMYLCASSLAIKAYEQYFGPGTRLTVT.